This T cell receptor beta chain was identified in a study of cytomegalovirus exposure and HLA in healthy donors. Study conclusions and caveats: The study recorded 150 to 200 TCR beta chains that were cytomegalovirus-associated. Published work reported that the classifier diagnosed cytomegalovirus status with high specificity and sensitivity. According to a later analysis, TCR clusters from the first cohort tended to co-occur in the 120 or so validation repertoires.

TCRdb's table, derived via immunoSEQ multiplex PCR, lists solely in-frame clones and lacks some. The sample includes 150,000 to 200,000 clones, roughly 84% of them seen just once. The V segment lost 2 bases and the J segment 5 bases; nucleotides outside the gene matches: 8. The CDR3 contains 15 residues. CDR1 SNHLY and CDR2 FYNNEI come from the germline V gene. Concerning this clone itself: Its matching antigen is unknown.

The donors were part of the validation cohort of 95 to 150 subjects. That cohort was separate from the first cohort, which comprised 500 to 700 subjects. The genes are TRBV2 and TRBJ2-7, with 8 bases that match TRBD2. The sample consisted of PBMCs. The sequence derives from a man between 18 and 29 years old in good health and CMV-seropositive. CDR3 sequence: CASSELGTRKDEQYF. The CDR3, as DNA: TGTGCCAGCAGTGAACTCGGGACTAGGAAAGACGAGCAGTACTTC.